This T cell receptor beta chain originates from a study of beta chain features in type 1 diabetes. On the study more broadly: The samples had 90 million to 130 million sorted cells examined in all. Study results and caveats: Moderate yet significant TCRB CDR3 shortening was seen in Type 1 diabetes patients in all four CD4+ subsets.

Notes on this clone: Antigen specificity is unknown.

Investigators reverse transcribed all isolated RNA, so they sequenced expressed TCRB transcripts. Libraries were prepared by immunoSEQ multiplex PCR; TCRdb keeps only in-frame clonotypes and omits some of them. The table records about 360,000 clones, 10% to 15% of them present only once. Trimming left V 5 bases short and J 5 bases short, with 16 bases between. This CDR3 comprises 15 residues. From germline, CDR1 is MNHEY and CDR2 SMNVEV (reference sequence). The sequencing sample was made of naive CD4+ T cells from blood. This clonotype was obtained from a man between 18 and 29 years old in good health. The chain has TRBV27 and TRBJ2-1; weak D call: TRBD1 (5 bases). The CDR3 loop is CASSPQGAVDNEQFF. CDR3 in DNA: TGTGCCAGCAGTCCACAAGGGGCTGTAGACAATGAGCAGTTCTTC.